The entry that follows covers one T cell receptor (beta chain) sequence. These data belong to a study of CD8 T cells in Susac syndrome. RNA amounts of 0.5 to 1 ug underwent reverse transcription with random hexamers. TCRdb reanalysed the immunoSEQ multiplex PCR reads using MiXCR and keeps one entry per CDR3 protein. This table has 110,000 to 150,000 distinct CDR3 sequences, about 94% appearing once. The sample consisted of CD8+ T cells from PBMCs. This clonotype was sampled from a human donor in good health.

In DNA, the CDR3 is TGCAGCGTAAGAGGGGACAGGGGGCGATACCCTCACTACCCAAAAGAGACCCAGTACTTC. Translating it yields CSVRGDRGRYPHYPKETQYF. The genes are TRBV29-1 and TRBJ2-5, with 12 bases identical to TRBD1. Germline assignment: CDR1 SQVTM and CDR2 ANQGSEA. The CDR3 loop spans 20 amino acids. V lost 6 bases and J lost 3; bases outside the gene matches: 23.